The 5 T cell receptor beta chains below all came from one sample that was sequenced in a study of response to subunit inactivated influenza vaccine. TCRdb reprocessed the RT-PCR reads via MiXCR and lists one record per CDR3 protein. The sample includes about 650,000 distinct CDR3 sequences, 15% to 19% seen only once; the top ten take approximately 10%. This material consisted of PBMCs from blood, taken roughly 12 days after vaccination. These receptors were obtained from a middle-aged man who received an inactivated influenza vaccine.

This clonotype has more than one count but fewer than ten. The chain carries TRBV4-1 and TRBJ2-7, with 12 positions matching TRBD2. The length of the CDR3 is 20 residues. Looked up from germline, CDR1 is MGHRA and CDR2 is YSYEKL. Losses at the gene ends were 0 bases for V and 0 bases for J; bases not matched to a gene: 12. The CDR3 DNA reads TGCGCCAGCAGCCAAGACCCCCCGACTAGCGGGGGTGATAGCTCCTACGAGCAGTACTTC. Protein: CASSQDPPTSGGDSSYEQYF.

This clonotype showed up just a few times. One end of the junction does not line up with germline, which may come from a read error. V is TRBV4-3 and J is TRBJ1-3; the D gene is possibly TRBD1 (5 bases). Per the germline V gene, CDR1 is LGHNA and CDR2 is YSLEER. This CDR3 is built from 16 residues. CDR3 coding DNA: TGCGCCAGCAGCGAAGAGGGGTCCAGGGAGGCTGACACCATATATTTT. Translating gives CASSEEGSREADTIYF.

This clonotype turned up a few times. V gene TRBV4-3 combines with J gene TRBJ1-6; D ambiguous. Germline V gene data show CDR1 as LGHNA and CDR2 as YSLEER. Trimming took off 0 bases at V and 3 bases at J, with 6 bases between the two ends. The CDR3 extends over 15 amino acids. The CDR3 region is CASSQDPDYNSPLHF. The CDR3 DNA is TGCGCCAGCAGCCAAGACCCCGACTATAATTCACCCCTCCACTTT.

CDR3 sequence reads: CASSLSAGGTNYGYTF. DNA of the CDR3: TGTGCCAGCAGCTTAAGTGCGGGGGGCACTAACTATGGCTACACCTTC. The chain is built from TRBV7-2 and TRBJ1-2; weak D call: TRBD1 (6 bases). Trimming cost V 2 bases and J 0 bases, with 13 bases left between them. Germline values: CDR1 SGHTA, CDR2 FQGNSA. The CDR3 sequence is 16 residues long.

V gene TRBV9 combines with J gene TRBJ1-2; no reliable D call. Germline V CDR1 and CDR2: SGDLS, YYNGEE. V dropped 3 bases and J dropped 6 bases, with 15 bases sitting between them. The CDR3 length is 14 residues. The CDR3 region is CASSGGVQLDGYTF. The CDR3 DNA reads TGTGCCAGCAGCGGTGGGGTACAGTTGGATGGCTACACCTTC.